This note documents a single T cell receptor (beta chain) sequence. This record belongs to a study of blood T cell repertoires in COVID-19. Study summary: Nucleic acid was either cDNA or gDNA, and it came from T cells, B-cell-depleted T cells, or PBMCs.

This table comes from immunoSEQ multiplex PCR, and its TCRdb copy is limited to in-frame clones, with some not included. Of 84,000 or so clones in the sample, 75% to 85% were seen once. Specimen: peripheral blood. The origin of this receptor is a woman of 80 years or more with acute or convalescent COVID-19.

For the CDR3, the DNA is TGTGCCAACCCCCTGAGGGAGCCCCTCTACGAGCAGTACTTC. Translating it yields CANPLREPLYEQYF. This chain uses TRBV27 with TRBJ2-7; possible D gene TRBD2, 5 bases. Germline loops: CDR1 MNHEY, CDR2 SMNVEV (reference sequence). Trimming left V 10 bases short and J 3 bases short, with 19 bases between. The CDR3 extends over 14 amino acids.